The rows below give T cell receptor beta chains drawn from one sample of a study of blood T cell repertoires in COVID-19. Data came from immunoSEQ multiplex PCR; TCRdb stores just in-frame clones and leaves some out. The sample shows about 220,000 clones, around 86% of them seen only once. Sequences were obtained from PBMCs or T cells enriched from blood (not recorded which). These receptors were taken from a woman aged 35 to 49 with acute COVID-19. Both conserved end residues are part of each CDR3. A D gene is named only where the DNA matches it firmly.

>TRBV5-8|TRBD1
CASSYGQGPLRELFF
>TRBV7-6|-
CASSSGVNPTDTQYF
>TRBV13|-
CASSRTGQPPYEQYF
>TRBV7-3|-
CASSLTPGLYVNTEAFF
>TRBV9|TRBD1
CASSVEGGLNYGYTF
>TRBV6-5|TRBD1
CASLSRGQSKTEAFF
>TRBV2|TRBD2
CASRRLYGGVQTGELFF
>TRBV5-1|-
CASSLGQGFSSYNEQFF
>TRBV2|-
CASRTGIEKLFF
>TRBV30|-
CAWQPRGSEAFF
>TRBV7-9|TRBD2
CASSSGRGGTYNEQFF
>TRBV27|-
CASKGGWASQPQHF
>TRBV7-3|-
CASSPTSLGTDTQYF
>TRBV5-1|-
CASSFSVGTDTQYF
>TRBV13|TRBD2
CASSLGGLSGGTDTQYF
>TRBV9|TRBD2
CASSVRGAGTQETQYF
>TRBV19|TRBD1
CASSIVGTVNTEAFF
>TRBV4-1|-
CASSQWTDGGYEQYF